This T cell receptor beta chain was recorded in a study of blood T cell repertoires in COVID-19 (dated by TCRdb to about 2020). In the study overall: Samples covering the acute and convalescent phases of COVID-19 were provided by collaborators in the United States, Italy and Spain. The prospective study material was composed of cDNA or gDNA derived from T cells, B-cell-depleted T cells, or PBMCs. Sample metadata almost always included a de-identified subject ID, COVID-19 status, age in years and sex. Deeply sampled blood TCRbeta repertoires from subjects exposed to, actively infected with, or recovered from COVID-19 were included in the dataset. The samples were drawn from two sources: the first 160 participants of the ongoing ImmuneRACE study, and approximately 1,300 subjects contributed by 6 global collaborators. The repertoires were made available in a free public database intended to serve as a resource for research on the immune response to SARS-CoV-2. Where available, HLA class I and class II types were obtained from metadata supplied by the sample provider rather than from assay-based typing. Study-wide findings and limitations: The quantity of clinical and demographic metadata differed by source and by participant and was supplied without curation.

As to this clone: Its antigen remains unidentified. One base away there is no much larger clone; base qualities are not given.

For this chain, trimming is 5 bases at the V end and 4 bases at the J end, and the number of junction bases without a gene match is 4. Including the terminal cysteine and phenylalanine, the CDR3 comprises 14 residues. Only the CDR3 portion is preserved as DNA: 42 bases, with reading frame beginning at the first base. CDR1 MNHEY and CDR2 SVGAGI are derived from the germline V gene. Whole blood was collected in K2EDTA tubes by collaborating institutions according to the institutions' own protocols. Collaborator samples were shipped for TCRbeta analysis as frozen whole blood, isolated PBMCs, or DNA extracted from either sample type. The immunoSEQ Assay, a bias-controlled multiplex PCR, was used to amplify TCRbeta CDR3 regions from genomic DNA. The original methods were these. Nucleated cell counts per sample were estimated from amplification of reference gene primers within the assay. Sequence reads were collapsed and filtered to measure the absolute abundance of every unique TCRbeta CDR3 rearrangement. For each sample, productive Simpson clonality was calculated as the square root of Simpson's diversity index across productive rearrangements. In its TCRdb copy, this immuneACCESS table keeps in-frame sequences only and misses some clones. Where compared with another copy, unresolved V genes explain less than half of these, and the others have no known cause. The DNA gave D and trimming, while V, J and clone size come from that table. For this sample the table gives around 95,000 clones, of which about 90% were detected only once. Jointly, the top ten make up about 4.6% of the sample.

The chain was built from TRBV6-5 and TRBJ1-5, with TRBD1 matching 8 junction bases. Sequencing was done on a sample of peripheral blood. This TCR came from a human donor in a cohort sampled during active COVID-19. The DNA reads TGTGCCAGCAGTCCGAGACAGGGGAATCAGCCCCAGCATTTT. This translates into CASSPRQGNQPQHF.